The 2 T cell receptor beta chains presented below share a single source sample, sequenced in a study of beta chain features in type 1 diabetes. Study-level results: Type 1 diabetes patients showed a moderate but significant shortening of TCRB CDR3s in all four CD4+ subsets.

No antigens are known for them. Expressed TCRB transcripts were sequenced after all isolated RNA was converted to cDNA. Sequencing used immunoSEQ multiplex PCR; TCRdb keeps in-frame clones, though not all of them. This table holds about 700,000 clones, roughly 13% found once. Specimen: naive CD4+ T cells from blood. Receptors were obtained from a man between 18 and 29 years old with type 1 diabetes.

V usage is TRBV9 and J usage is TRBJ1-5; maybe TRBD1 (6 bases). The length of the CDR3 is 15 residues. V was pared by 0 bases and J by 3 bases, with 10 bases between. Looked up from germline, CDR1 is SGDLS and CDR2 is YYNGEE. CDR3 sequence reads: CASSVAGVPNQPQHF. The CDR3 nucleotides are TGTGCCAGCAGCGTAGCAGGGGTACCCAATCAGCCCCAGCATTTT.

This clone turned up a few times. The chain recombines TRBV13 with TRBJ2-2; 7 bases match TRBD2. Germline assignment: CDR1 PRHDT and CDR2 FYEKMQ (reference sequence). V dropped 5 bases and J dropped 5; count of bases not matched to a gene: 11. The CDR3 spans 16 residues. As DNA, the CDR3 is TGTGCCAGCAGCCACGCCGGGACTACCCGAACCGGGGAGCTGTTTTTT. Protein product: CASSHAGTTRTGELFF.